A selection of T cell receptor beta chains follows, all from one sample in a study of a mutant IDH1 vaccine in newly diagnosed glioma. These receptors' antigens are unknown. Sequencing was performed with immunoSEQ multiplex PCR; in TCRdb, only in-frame clones are kept and a portion is missing. The sample consists of 50,000 to 55,000 clones, just under 80% of them appearing once. The sample consisted of PBMCs, taken from a glioma patient whose treatment included an IDH1 peptide vaccine. These receptors were collected from a man aged 45-65 years with glioma. CDR3s include the opening cysteine and the closing phenylalanine or tryptophan. Fields, in order: J gene, V gene, CDR3 protein.

j_call: TRBJ2-1
v_call: TRBV5-8
cdr3_aa: CASSRTSGNEQFF

j_call: TRBJ2-7
v_call: TRBV18
cdr3_aa: CASSVQRIGYEQYF

j_call: TRBJ1-5
v_call: TRBV6-5
cdr3_aa: CASSPRTGDQPQHF

j_call: TRBJ2-2
v_call: TRBV5-1
cdr3_aa: CASSLNRGQTGELFF

j_call: TRBJ2-5
v_call: TRBV10-3
cdr3_aa: CAISEQDRGLEETQYF

j_call: TRBJ2-1
v_call: TRBV7-2
cdr3_aa: CASSLTLHNEQFF

j_call: TRBJ1-2
v_call: TRBV13
cdr3_aa: CASSFWDRSNYGYTF

j_call: TRBJ1-1
v_call: TRBV25-1
cdr3_aa: CASSAHLPGGDEAFF

j_call: TRBJ1-4
v_call: TRBV30
cdr3_aa: CAWSVRGEKLFF

j_call: TRBJ1-5
v_call: TRBV5-1
cdr3_aa: CASSLDGRGSNQPQHF

j_call: TRBJ1-1
v_call: TRBV27
cdr3_aa: CATSRGTEAFF

j_call: TRBJ1-1
v_call: TRBV7-6
cdr3_aa: CASSAGQLIGENTEAFF

j_call: TRBJ2-7
v_call: TRBV11-2
cdr3_aa: CASSLDNGTPRYEQYF

j_call: TRBJ1-1
v_call: TRBV27
cdr3_aa: CASRDTGNTEAFF

j_call: TRBJ1-2
v_call: TRBV27
cdr3_aa: CASNPRSESGYTF

j_call: TRBJ2-1
v_call: TRBV27
cdr3_aa: CASSWGQGLNEQFF

j_call: TRBJ2-3
v_call: TRBV27
cdr3_aa: CASKYASVEYF

j_call: TRBJ1-1
v_call: TRBV5-6
cdr3_aa: CASSLAGFTFMNTEAFF

j_call: TRBJ1-5
v_call: TRBV5-1
cdr3_aa: CASSPGAGTDSNQPQHF

j_call: TRBJ1-1
v_call: TRBV4-1
cdr3_aa: CASSQDPAGGLEAFF

j_call: TRBJ1-1
v_call: TRBV10-3
cdr3_aa: CARRQGLNTEAFF

j_call: TRBJ2-3
v_call: TRBV5-8
cdr3_aa: CASSFHRGSTDTQYF

j_call: TRBJ2-2
v_call: TRBV19
cdr3_aa: CASRERAGNTGELFF

j_call: TRBJ2-7
v_call: TRBV2
cdr3_aa: CASTVGQSSYEQYF

j_call: TRBJ2-3
v_call: TRBV7-2
cdr3_aa: CASSFGLANVDTQYF

j_call: TRBJ2-7
v_call: TRBV6-5
cdr3_aa: CASSYSPSVGGEQYF

j_call: TRBJ2-7
v_call: TRBV5-6
cdr3_aa: CASSLDRERTFSYEQYF

j_call: TRBJ1-1
v_call: TRBV28
cdr3_aa: CASYLQGDTEAFF

j_call: TRBJ1-1
v_call: TRBV10-3
cdr3_aa: CAISDGGFNTEAFF

j_call: TRBJ1-6
v_call: TRBV7-6
cdr3_aa: CASSTRNYNSPLHF

j_call: TRBJ1-2
v_call: TRBV2
cdr3_aa: CARSRGPEYGYTF

j_call: TRBJ1-1
v_call: TRBV5-1
cdr3_aa: CASSRDRMNTEAFF

j_call: TRBJ2-5
v_call: TRBV7-9
cdr3_aa: CASSSSTSTRGAQYF

j_call: TRBJ2-5
v_call: TRBV10-2
cdr3_aa: CASSEQGRETQYF

j_call: TRBJ1-3
v_call: TRBV6-1
cdr3_aa: CASSEIPSSGNTIYF

j_call: TRBJ2-2
v_call: TRBV29-1
cdr3_aa: CSARAGTSNTGELFF

j_call: TRBJ1-2
v_call: TRBV5-1
cdr3_aa: CASSLGQGALGYTF